The clone carrying this TCR beta chain appeared a few times. Its antigen is not known. These data belong to a study of T cells after yellow fever vaccination. The study, taken as a whole, reports: Only a minor proportion of clonotypes was detected across both CD4 and CD8 compartments. FACS-sorted repertoires could contain abundant clonotypes contaminating from the bulk population. Primary-vaccination clones mostly resurfaced post-booster (around 96% CD4, about 87% CD8).

TCRdb itself ran the 5' RACE reads through MiXCR, one entry per CDR3 protein. The table has approximately 580,000 distinct CDR3 sequences, 17% seen once; the top ten hold roughly a sixth. The V and J ends lost 3 bases and 10 bases respectively, with 19 bases between them. Looked up from germline, CDR1 is DFQATT and CDR2 is SNEGSKA (reference sequence). The CDR3 is made up of 14 amino acids. This clonotype was sampled from a man younger than 35 who received the YFV17D yellow fever vaccine. V and J are TRBV20-1 and TRBJ1-5; D gene uncertain. Sequenced material: PBMCs, taken less than 6 days after the first yellow fever vaccination. CDR3 residues: CSARGRERGGPQHF. Here the CDR3 DNA reads TGCAGTGCTAGGGGTCGGGAGCGGGGTGGACCCCAGCATTTT.